This TCR beta chain was recorded in a study of regulatory T cells in long-lasting Graves disease. On the study more broadly: Graves' patients diagnosed newly had used antithyroid drugs under 3 months.

As concerns this clonotype: Its antigen is unidentified.

The ends lost 3 bases at V and 3 bases at J; junction bases unmatched: 8. From germline, CDR1 is LNHNV and CDR2 YYDKDF (reference sequence). This CDR3 contains 16 residues. Relying on iRepertoire HTBI primers and Arm-PCR of CDR3 regions, the team built TCR beta libraries. MiXCR, run by TCRdb on the multiplex PCR reads, gives a single entry per CDR3 protein. The sample lists a few hundred thousand distinct CDR3 sequences, 20% to 25% occurring once. As for time point: newly diagnosed GD, antithyroid drugs for less than 3 months. PBMCs provided the RNA from which the TCR library was made. Study-wide results and limits: Newly diagnosed disease favored TRBV20-1 and TRBJ2-1 over persistent disease.

Sequencing used peripheral blood mononuclear cells (PBMCs), obtained at new diagnosis, from a patient treated with antithyroid drugs. The chain combines TRBV15 with TRBJ1-5; the match to TRBD1 covers 7 bases. The TCR was taken from a female donor with Graves disease. CDR3 region: CATSRFGTDFNQPQHF. CDR3 DNA: TGTGCCACCAGCAGGTTTGGGACAGATTTCAATCAGCCCCAGCATTTT. Variable domain in full (rest from reference TRBV15 and TRBJ1-5): DAMVIQNPRYQVTQFGKPVTLSCSQTLNHNVMYWYQQKSSQAPKLLFHYYDKDFNNEADTPDNFQSRRPNTSFCFLDIRSPGLGDTAMYLCATSRFGTDFNQPQHFGDGTRLSIL.